These T cell receptor beta chains were read from a single sample in a study of STAT5B mutations in CD4+ large granular lymphocyte leukemia. TCRdb keeps only in-frame clones here, not all; method: immunoSEQ multiplex PCR. Here the sample spans fewer than 45,000 clones, approximately 86% being singletons. Sequenced sample: CD4+ T cells from blood buffy coats. All receptors derive from a human donor in good health. CDR3s include the opening cysteine and the closing phenylalanine or tryptophan. The order of the fields is J gene, D gene, V gene, clone size, CDR3 protein, CDR3 DNA. D genes are given only for firm matches. Part of the rows lack a size; the others show once, few, many or a class for expanded clones.

TRBJ1-5	NA	TRBV7-8	NA	CASSRGAYSNQPQHF	TGTGCCAGCAGCCGGGGGGCCTATAGCAATCAGCCCCAGCATTTT
TRBJ2-1	TRBD2	TRBV6-4	NA	CASSPGTSGSNEQFF	TGTGCCAGCAGCCCCGGGACTAGCGGGAGTAATGAGCAGTTCTTC
TRBJ2-7	NA	TRBV7-8	NA	CASSLNAPVSRSYEQYF	TGTGCCAGCAGCTTAAATGCGCCGGTCTCCCGGTCCTACGAGCAGTACTTC
TRBJ1-5	TRBD1	TRBV2	NA	CASNSQGKNQPQHF	TGTGCCAGCAACTCACAGGGGAAGAATCAGCCCCAGCATTTT
TRBJ2-7	NA	TRBV19	NA	CASRGDYEQYF	TGTGCCAGTAGGGGAGACTACGAGCAGTACTTC
TRBJ1-5	TRBD1	TRBV2	NA	CASKRTGYSNQPQHF	TGTGCCAGCAAAAGGACAGGGTATAGCAATCAGCCCCAGCATTTT
TRBJ2-2	TRBD1	TRBV7-3	NA	CASSPRTGPGELFF	TGTGCCAGCAGCCCCAGGACAGGGCCCGGGGAGCTGTTTTTT
TRBJ2-7	TRBD2	TRBV4-2	NA	CASSQVRPGTSGTFSYEQYF	TGTGCCAGCAGCCAAGTCCGTCCCGGGACTAGCGGGACCTTCTCCTACGAGCAGTACTTC
TRBJ2-7	NA	TRBV7-3	NA	CASSFGGGVAYEQYF	TGTGCCAGCAGCTTCGGGGGAGGTGTCGCCTACGAGCAGTACTTC
TRBJ2-7	NA	TRBV7-3	NA	CASSRQARYEQYF	TGTGCCAGCTCTCGACAGGCACGCTACGAGCAGTACTTC
TRBJ2-3	NA	TRBV5-5	NA	CVSSTDTQYF	TGTGTATCTAGCACAGATACGCAGTATTTT
TRBJ1-1	TRBD1	TRBV18	NA	CASSHQGPAGGMNTEAFF	TGTGCCAGCTCCCACCAAGGTCCGGCAGGGGGCATGAACACTGAAGCTTTCTTT
TRBJ2-2	TRBD1	TRBV7-9	NA	CASSQLRDSRDTGELFF	TGTGCCAGCAGCCAGCTTCGGGACAGTAGGGACACCGGGGAGCTGTTTTTT
TRBJ1-5	NA	TRBV19	NA	CASSTPTTVNQPQHF	TGTGCCAGTAGTACCCCAACGACAGTCAATCAGCCCCAGCATTTT
TRBJ1-1	TRBD1	TRBV7-8	NA	CASSLKMFGQGNEAFF	TGTGCCAGCAGCTTAAAGATGTTTGGACAGGGGAATGAAGCTTTCTTT
TRBJ1-3	NA	TRBV30	NA	CAWDSYSGNTIYF	TGTGCCTGGGACAGTTACTCTGGAAACACCATATATTTT
TRBJ2-3	TRBD2	TRBV7-2	NA	CASSTMGLSTDTQYF	TGTGCCAGCAGCACGATGGGACTAAGCACAGATACGCAGTATTTT
TRBJ2-1	TRBD1	TRBV10-3	NA	CAISATGGNEQFF	TGTGCCATCAGTGCGACAGGGGGCAATGAGCAGTTCTTC
TRBJ1-2	TRBD1	TRBV7-2	few	CASSLGRGRNYGYTF	TGTGCCAGCAGCTTAGGAAGGGGGCGTAACTATGGCTACACCTTC
TRBJ1-2	NA	TRBV6-1	NA	CASTERQVLDTF	TGTGCCAGCACTGAACGACAGGTATTGGACACCTTC
TRBJ1-3	NA	TRBV11-2	NA	CASRFRGAGNTIYF	TGTGCCAGCAGATTTCGGGGGGCTGGAAACACCATATATTTT
TRBJ1-3	NA	TRBV7-2	NA	CASSFTWDSGNTIYF	TGTGCCAGCAGCTTTACCTGGGACTCTGGAAACACCATATATTTT
TRBJ2-7	NA	TRBV4-3	NA	CASSKDGTRAYEQYF	TGCGCCAGCAGCAAGGACGGGACCCGCGCCTACGAGCAGTACTTC
TRBJ2-3	TRBD2	TRBV30	NA	CAWTPGGERRQYF	TGTGCCTGGACTCCCGGGGGGGAACGAAGGCAGTATTTT
TRBJ2-1	NA	TRBV10-2	NA	CASSIQGGLAVNEQFF	TGCGCCAGCAGTATTCAGGGTGGGCTAGCCGTCAATGAGCAGTTCTTC
TRBJ2-3	NA	TRBV6-5	NA	CASSYLSFGRTDTQYF	TGTGCCAGCAGTTACCTTTCCTTCGGTCGCACAGATACGCAGTATTTT
TRBJ1-1	NA	TRBV5-1	few	CASSFGWSTEAFF	TGCGCCAGCAGCTTTGGATGGTCCACTGAAGCTTTCTTT
TRBJ2-7	NA	TRBV5-5	NA	CASSLAEGRQTYEQYF	TGTGCCAGCAGCTTGGCCGAAGGGCGTCAAACCTACGAGCAGTACTTC
TRBJ1-2	NA	TRBV6-5	NA	CASSPGGRADGYTF	TGTGCCAGCTCCCCGGGGGGCAGGGCTGATGGCTACACCTTC
TRBJ1-3	NA	TRBV11-2	NA	CASSQNFPSSGNTIYF	TGTGCCAGCAGTCAGAACTTTCCGAGCTCTGGAAACACCATATATTTT
TRBJ1-5	NA	TRBV5-8	NA	CASSPSGFGGLFQPQHF	TGTGCCAGCAGCCCGTCTGGTTTCGGCGGGCTTTTTCAGCCCCAGCATTTT
TRBJ2-1	TRBD2	TRBV7-3	NA	CASSSVGSGRGNSEQFF	TGTGCCAGCAGCTCTGTAGGTAGCGGGAGAGGGAATTCTGAGCAGTTCTTC
TRBJ2-7	TRBD1	TRBV5-1	NA	CASSFGSGGFNEQYF	TGCGCCAGCAGCTTTGGGTCAGGGGGCTTCAACGAGCAGTACTTC
TRBJ2-3	TRBD2	TRBV5-4	NA	CASSLGSTSGRTADTQYF	TGTGCCAGCAGCTTGGGTTCAACTAGCGGGAGGACCGCAGATACGCAGTATTTT
TRBJ1-5	NA	TRBV7-9	NA	CASSLTGNSNQPQHF	TGTGCCAGCAGCTTAACGGGGAATAGCAATCAGCCCCAGCATTTT
TRBJ1-4	NA	TRBV10-3	NA	CAISGPGSGEKLFF	TGTGCCATCAGTGGTCCGGGATCGGGGGAAAAACTGTTTTTT
TRBJ2-5	TRBD2	TRBV7-2	once	CASSFGSGPQETQYF	TGTGCCAGCAGCTTTGGTAGCGGGCCTCAAGAGACCCAGTACTTC
TRBJ1-2	NA	TRBV28	NA	CASSLLHTVGYTF	TGTGCCAGCAGTCTGCTACACACCGTTGGCTACACCTTC
TRBJ2-5	NA	TRBV10-1	NA	CASSEGTDQETQYF	TGCGCCAGCAGTGAGGGAACCGACCAAGAGACCCAGTACTTC
TRBJ2-7	NA	TRBV6-5	NA	CASSYASDYEQYF	TGTGCCAGCAGTTACGCTAGCGACTACGAGCAGTACTTC
TRBJ1-2	NA	TRBV5-1	NA	CASSLGRNGDGYTF	TGCGCCAGCAGCCTAGGACGGAACGGGGATGGCTACACCTTC
TRBJ2-6	TRBD2	TRBV5-4	NA	CASSLGGGSSGANVLTF	TGTGCCAGCAGCTTGGGGGGGGGTAGCTCTGGGGCCAACGTCCTGACTTTC
TRBJ1-6	TRBD1	TRBV5-6	NA	CASSFGQGDSPLHF	TGTGCCAGCAGCTTTGGTCAGGGGGATTCACCCCTCCACTTT
TRBJ2-5	NA	TRBV14	NA	CASRAVGSKETQYF	TGTGCCAGCCGGGCGGTCGGGTCCAAAGAGACCCAGTACTTC
TRBJ1-1	NA	TRBV10-2	NA	CASTPGRGMNTEAFF	TGCGCCAGCACGCCAGGGCGGGGAATGAACACTGAAGCTTTCTTT
TRBJ2-1	NA	TRBV28	NA	CASSLVGGEQFF	TGTGCCAGCAGCCTCGTGGGAGGTGAGCAGTTCTTC